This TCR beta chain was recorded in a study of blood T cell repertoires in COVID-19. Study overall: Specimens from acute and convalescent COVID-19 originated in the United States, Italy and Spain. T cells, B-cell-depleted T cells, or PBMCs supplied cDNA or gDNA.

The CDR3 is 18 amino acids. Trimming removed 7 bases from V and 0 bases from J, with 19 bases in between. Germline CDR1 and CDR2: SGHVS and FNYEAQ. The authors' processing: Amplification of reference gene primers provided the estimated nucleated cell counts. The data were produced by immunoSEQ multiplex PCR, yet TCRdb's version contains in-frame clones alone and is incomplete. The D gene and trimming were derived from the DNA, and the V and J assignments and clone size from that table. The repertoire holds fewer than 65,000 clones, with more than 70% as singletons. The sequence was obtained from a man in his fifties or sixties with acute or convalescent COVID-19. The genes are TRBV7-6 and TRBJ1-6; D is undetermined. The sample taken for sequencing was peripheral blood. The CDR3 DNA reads TGTGCCAGCACCCGTACCCCCGGGGATAGCTCCTATAATTCACCCCTCCACTTT. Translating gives CASTRTPGDSSYNSPLHF. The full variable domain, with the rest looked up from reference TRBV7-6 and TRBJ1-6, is GAGVSQSPRYKVTKRGQDVALRCDPISGHVSLYWYRQALGQGPEFLTYFNYEAQQDKSGLPNDRFSAERPEGSISTLTIQRTEQRDSAMYRCASTRTPGDSSYNSPLHFGNGTRLTVT.